This record looks at one T cell receptor beta chain sequence and its context. This sample was taken from a study of cytomegalovirus exposure and HLA in healthy donors. The PCR had 60 Vbeta and 13 Jbeta primers. Using immunoSEQ multiplex PCR, the repertoire was profiled, and TCRdb retains in-frame clones only, with some absent. The table includes about 200,000 clones, approximately 70% detected once. Germline V CDR1 and CDR2: MGHDK, SYGVNS. After removal of 7 bases from V and 4 bases from J, the junction contained 7 bases not matched to a gene. The CDR3 consists of 14 residues. The receptor comes from a woman between 25 and 40 years old in good health and CMV-seronegative. Sequences were obtained from PBMCs. The chain carries TRBV25-1 and TRBJ1-2; 9 bases fit TRBD1. CDR3 amino acids: CASTGQGMSYGYTF. The CDR3 DNA follows: TGTGCCAGCACCGGACAGGGGATGAGCTATGGCTACACCTTC.